This T cell receptor (beta chain) was identified in a study of Graves' ophthalmopathy and Graves' hyperthyroidism. Amplification targeted the TCR beta CDR3 regions, with RNA transcripts as the source material. First-round RT-PCR with HTBI primers preceded a second-round multiplex PCR. TCRdb processed the multiplex PCR reads anew with MiXCR; each CDR3 protein has one entry. The sample records around 660,000 distinct CDR3 sequences, roughly 41% being singletons. This clonotype was detected ten times or more. Trimming took 6 bases from V and 2 from J; bases not matched to a gene: 3. Germline assignment: CDR1 DFQATT and CDR2 SNEGSKA (reference sequence). The CDR3 length is 12 residues. Every ophthalmopathy donor presented moderate-to-severe activity, CAS ≥3, NOSPECS ≥4 and duration under 3 months.

The sequence was collected from an adult man with Graves' ophthalmopathy. This rearrangement joins TRBV20-1 to TRBJ1-2, with 7 bases that match TRBD1. The sequenced material came from peripheral blood. In nucleotides, the CDR3 is TGCAGTGCCACGGACAGGAACTATGGCTACACCTTC. Amino acids: CSATDRNYGYTF.